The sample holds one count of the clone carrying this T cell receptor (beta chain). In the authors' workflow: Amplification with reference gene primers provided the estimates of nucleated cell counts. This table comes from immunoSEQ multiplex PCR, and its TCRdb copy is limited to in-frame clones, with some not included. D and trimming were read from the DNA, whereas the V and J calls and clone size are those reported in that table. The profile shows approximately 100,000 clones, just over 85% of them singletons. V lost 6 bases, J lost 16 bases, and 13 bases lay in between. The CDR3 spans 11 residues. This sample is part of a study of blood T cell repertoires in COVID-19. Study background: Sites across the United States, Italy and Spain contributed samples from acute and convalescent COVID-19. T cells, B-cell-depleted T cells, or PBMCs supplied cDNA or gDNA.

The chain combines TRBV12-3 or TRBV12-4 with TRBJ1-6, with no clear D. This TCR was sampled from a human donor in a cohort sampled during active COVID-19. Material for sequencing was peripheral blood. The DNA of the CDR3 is TGTGCCAGCAGGGTGACGGGTAGACTCCACTTT. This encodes CASRVTGRLHF.